The rows below give T cell receptor beta chains drawn from one sample of a study of cytomegalovirus exposure and HLA in healthy donors. Data came from immunoSEQ multiplex PCR; TCRdb stores just in-frame clones and leaves some out. The sample consists of roughly 190,000 clones, 8.5% to 10% of them appearing once. Sequencing was performed on PBMCs. These receptors were collected from a woman in her twenties or thirties in good health and CMV-seropositive. CDR3s include the opening cysteine and the closing phenylalanine or tryptophan. Each record gives: clone size, J gene, D gene, V gene, CDR3 protein, CDR3 DNA. The D gene is left open where the match is weak. Size tells how often a clone was seen (once, few, many) or the class of an expanded clone, and some rows leave it out.

>few|TRBJ1-4|-|TRBV7-9
CASSFGEEKLFF
TGTGCCAGCAGCTTTGGGGAGGAAAAACTGTTTTTT
>-|TRBJ2-3|TRBD2|TRBV29-1
CSAGGGRDTQYF
TGCAGCGCCGGGGGGGGACGGGATACGCAGTATTTT
>-|TRBJ2-5|-|TRBV7-3
CASSPGQQETQYF
TGTGCCAGCAGCCCCGGACAACAAGAGACCCAGTACTTC
>-|TRBJ1-2|TRBD1|TRBV19
CASSIGPGGIIYGYTF
TGTGCCAGTAGTATTGGGCCAGGGGGGATTATCTATGGCTACACCTTC
>-|TRBJ1-2|-|TRBV30
CAWSVLGTANYGYTF
TGTGCCTGGAGTGTGTTGGGGACTGCTAACTATGGCTACACCTTC
>-|TRBJ1-1|-|TRBV6-5
CASSYSANTEAFF
TGTGCCAGCAGTTACTCGGCAAACACTGAAGCTTTCTTT
>-|TRBJ1-2|-|TRBV6-5
CASSYSPGNGFGYTF
TGTGCCAGCAGTTACTCGCCAGGGAATGGCTTTGGCTACACCTTC
>-|TRBJ2-2|TRBD1|TRBV25-1
CASIGQGDGGELFF
TGTGCCAGCATCGGACAGGGGGACGGCGGGGAGCTGTTTTTT
>few|TRBJ2-7|TRBD1|TRBV27
CASCPGTGGSYEQYF
TGTGCCAGCTGTCCCGGGACAGGGGGCTCCTACGAGCAGTACTTC
>-|TRBJ2-5|-|TRBV29-1
CSAFPGTQEAQYF
TGCAGCGCGTTTCCTGGAACCCAAGAGGCCCAGTACTTC